This T cell receptor beta chain derives from a study of human T cells and chemical hapten exposure. On the study more broadly: Patients were mainly female, each with alopecia areata, totalis or universalis. Study findings and constraints: It should be noted that donors had alopecia, so their immune response may differ from healthy people's. With regard to DPC sensitization, TCRs above 1 in 1000 frequency did not change.

Time point described: pre-sensitization, week 0. The treatment here: therapeutic diphenylcyclopropenone sensitization with weekly scalp DPC. Total RNA extraction was carried out from unfractionated whole blood. Turning to this clonotype: Its antigen is not known.

One entry per CDR3 protein, called by TCRdb with MiXCR from the RACE reads. This sample carries some 330,000 distinct CDR3 sequences, over 5% of them seen once, and the ten largest clones take about 8.2%. The CDR3 totals 15 residues. Germline values: CDR1 ENHRY, CDR2 SYGVKD. V was pared by 6 bases and J by 3 bases, with 14 bases between. This sequence joins TRBV10-3 and TRBJ2-2; a weak D match, TRBD1 (6 bases). The receptor was isolated from a woman in her late teens or twenties with alopecia areata. Some clones in this sample may be carry-over from other donors' samples. Sequenced material: whole blood, taken in connection with sensitization to the hapten diphenylcyclopropenone (DPC). CDR3 in amino acids: CAIRSGAGDTGELFF. The CDR3 nucleotides read TGTGCCATCAGATCAGGAGCAGGGGACACCGGGGAGCTGTTTTTT.